This is a list of T cell receptor beta chains from one sample in a study of blood T cell repertoires in COVID-19. Method: immunoSEQ multiplex PCR; TCRdb's copy keeps in-frame clones and lacks some. The profile shows about 74,000 clones, about 83% of them singletons. The sample was peripheral blood. These receptors came from a man aged 70-80 years with acute or convalescent COVID-19. Both conserved end residues are part of each CDR3. The D gene is left open where the match is weak. Part of the rows lack a size; the others show once, few, many or a class for expanded clones.

j_call: TRBJ2-2
v_call: TRBV27
clone_size: NA
d_call: TRBD1
cdr3_aa: CASRGYRGQLFF
cdr3_nt: TGTGCCAGCAGGGGGTACAGGGGGCAGCTGTTTTTT

j_call: TRBJ2-7
v_call: TRBV7-6
clone_size: NA
d_call: NA
cdr3_aa: CASSLLENEQYF
cdr3_nt: TGTGCCAGCAGCTTACTAGAGAACGAGCAGTACTTC

j_call: TRBJ1-2
v_call: TRBV13
clone_size: NA
d_call: NA
cdr3_aa: CASSLERNYGYTF
cdr3_nt: TGTGCCAGCAGCTTAGAGAGAAACTATGGCTACACCTTC

j_call: TRBJ2-3
v_call: TRBV18
clone_size: NA
d_call: TRBD1
cdr3_aa: CASSPSIQGKTQYF
cdr3_nt: TGTGCCAGCTCACCTTCAATACAGGGGAAAACGCAGTATTTT

j_call: TRBJ1-1
v_call: TRBV19
clone_size: few
d_call: NA
cdr3_aa: CASSIRAGADTEAFF
cdr3_nt: TGTGCCAGTAGTATTCGTGCAGGGGCTGACACTGAAGCTTTCTTT

j_call: TRBJ1-5
v_call: TRBV19
clone_size: NA
d_call: NA
cdr3_aa: CASSSTGNGNQPQHF
cdr3_nt: TGTGCCAGTAGTTCAACAGGGAACGGCAATCAGCCCCAGCATTTT

j_call: TRBJ1-2
v_call: TRBV7-2
clone_size: NA
d_call: TRBD1
cdr3_aa: CASSRYNRGLYTF
cdr3_nt: TGTGCCAGCAGTCGCTACAACAGGGGGCTCTACACCTTC

j_call: TRBJ2-3
v_call: TRBV29-1
clone_size: NA
d_call: TRBD1
cdr3_aa: CSVDTGGDTQYF
cdr3_nt: TGCAGCGTGGATACAGGGGGGGATACGCAGTATTTT

j_call: TRBJ2-1
v_call: TRBV6-2/TRBV6-3
clone_size: NA
d_call: NA
cdr3_aa: CASSISVLAYLYNEQFF
cdr3_nt: TGTGCCAGCAGTATATCCGTACTAGCTTACTTATACAATGAGCAGTTCTTC

j_call: TRBJ2-1
v_call: TRBV24-1
clone_size: NA
d_call: NA
cdr3_aa: CATSDANPSSYNEQFF
cdr3_nt: TGTGCCACCAGTGATGCCAATCCTAGTAGCTACAATGAGCAGTTCTTC

j_call: TRBJ1-1
v_call: TRBV5-4
clone_size: NA
d_call: NA
cdr3_aa: CASSVQGVNTEAFF
cdr3_nt: TGTGCCAGCAGCGTACAGGGAGTTAACACTGAAGCTTTCTTT

j_call: TRBJ2-7
v_call: TRBV6-1
clone_size: NA
d_call: NA
cdr3_aa: CASSEIPSLTSLEQYF
cdr3_nt: TGTGCCAGCAGTGAAATCCCTTCCCTCACCAGTCTCGAGCAGTACTTC

j_call: TRBJ2-5
v_call: TRBV5-6
clone_size: NA
d_call: TRBD1
cdr3_aa: CASSLRGQGETQYF
cdr3_nt: TGTGCCAGCAGCCTCCGTGGACAGGGAGAGACCCAGTACTTC

j_call: TRBJ2-1
v_call: TRBV7-2
clone_size: NA
d_call: TRBD2
cdr3_aa: CASSFTSGGRVNEQFF
cdr3_nt: TGTGCCAGCAGCTTTACTAGCGGGGGCCGGGTGAATGAGCAGTTCTTC

j_call: TRBJ2-7
v_call: TRBV29-1
clone_size: NA
d_call: TRBD2
cdr3_aa: CSVQGLAGSEQYF
cdr3_nt: TGCAGCGTTCAGGGACTAGCGGGATCCGAGCAGTACTTC

j_call: TRBJ1-2
v_call: TRBV10-3
clone_size: NA
d_call: NA
cdr3_aa: CAISESGGRGYGYTF
cdr3_nt: TGTGCCATCAGTGAGTCCGGGGGAAGAGGCTATGGCTACACCTTC

j_call: TRBJ2-5
v_call: TRBV10-3
clone_size: few
d_call: NA
cdr3_aa: CAISERRGPGETQYF
cdr3_nt: TGTGCCATCAGTGAGCGGCGGGGCCCGGGCGAGACCCAGTACTTC

j_call: TRBJ2-1
v_call: TRBV29-1
clone_size: NA
d_call: NA
cdr3_aa: CSVGQVPYNEQFF
cdr3_nt: TGCAGCGTTGGACAGGTTCCCTACAATGAGCAGTTCTTC

j_call: TRBJ2-7
v_call: TRBV3-1/TRBV3-2
clone_size: few
d_call: TRBD1
cdr3_aa: CASSQARPGTGGYEQYF
cdr3_nt: TGTGCCAGCAGCCAAGCTCGCCCCGGGACAGGGGGGTACGAGCAGTACTTC

j_call: TRBJ1-5
v_call: TRBV7-2
clone_size: NA
d_call: TRBD1
cdr3_aa: CASSYRQGGQPQHF
cdr3_nt: TGTGCCAGCAGTTATAGACAGGGAGGCCAGCCCCAGCATTTT

j_call: TRBJ2-5
v_call: TRBV7-2
clone_size: NA
d_call: TRBD2
cdr3_aa: CASSFTSGQETQYF
cdr3_nt: TGTGCCAGCAGCTTTACTAGCGGGCAAGAGACCCAGTACTTC

j_call: TRBJ2-2
v_call: TRBV23-1
clone_size: NA
d_call: NA
cdr3_aa: CASSPGWPNTGELFF
cdr3_nt: TGCGCCAGCAGTCCGGGGTGGCCGAACACCGGGGAGCTGTTTTTT

j_call: TRBJ2-2
v_call: TRBV15
clone_size: NA
d_call: TRBD1
cdr3_aa: CATRTGYTTGELFF
cdr3_nt: TGTGCCACCCGGACAGGGTATACCACCGGGGAGCTGTTTTTT

j_call: TRBJ2-2
v_call: TRBV7-7
clone_size: NA
d_call: TRBD2
cdr3_aa: CASSLRAGGTGELFF
cdr3_nt: TGTGCTAGCAGCTTACGGGCGGGGGGAACCGGGGAGCTGTTTTTT

j_call: TRBJ2-3
v_call: TRBV19
clone_size: NA
d_call: TRBD2
cdr3_aa: CASRMAGAVDTQYF
cdr3_nt: TGTGCCAGTAGGATGGCGGGAGCAGTGGATACGCAGTATTTT

j_call: TRBJ2-3
v_call: TRBV5-1
clone_size: NA
d_call: NA
cdr3_aa: CASSRGWTDTQYF
cdr3_nt: TGCGCCAGCAGCCGGGGTTGGACAGATACGCAGTATTTT

j_call: TRBJ2-5
v_call: TRBV15
clone_size: NA
d_call: TRBD2
cdr3_aa: CATSRDAGGETQYF
cdr3_nt: TGTGCCACCAGCAGAGATGCGGGAGGAGAGACCCAGTACTTC

j_call: TRBJ1-1
v_call: TRBV2
clone_size: NA
d_call: NA
cdr3_aa: CASSETESNTEAFF
cdr3_nt: TGTGCCAGCAGTGAGACAGAGTCGAACACTGAAGCTTTCTTT

j_call: TRBJ1-5
v_call: TRBV10-2
clone_size: NA
d_call: TRBD1
cdr3_aa: CASSEKQGEQPQHF
cdr3_nt: TGCGCCAGCAGTGAGAAACAGGGGGAGCAGCCCCAGCATTTT

j_call: TRBJ1-1
v_call: TRBV28
clone_size: NA
d_call: NA
cdr3_aa: CASSLIRELTEAFF
cdr3_nt: TGTGCCAGCAGTTTAATTAGGGAGCTCACTGAAGCTTTCTTT

j_call: TRBJ1-2
v_call: TRBV10-3
clone_size: NA
d_call: NA
cdr3_aa: CAISGKQGSQDYGYTF
cdr3_nt: TGTGCCATCAGCGGGAAACAGGGAAGTCAGGACTATGGCTACACCTTC

j_call: TRBJ1-5
v_call: TRBV5-5
clone_size: NA
d_call: NA
cdr3_aa: CASSLAGGQPQHF
cdr3_nt: TGTGCCAGCAGCTTGGCCGGGGGACAGCCCCAGCATTTT

j_call: TRBJ2-2
v_call: TRBV25-1
clone_size: NA
d_call: NA
cdr3_aa: CASTPLESNTGELFF
cdr3_nt: TGTGCCAGCACCCCCCTTGAGTCGAACACCGGGGAGCTGTTTTTT

j_call: TRBJ1-4
v_call: TRBV29-1
clone_size: NA
d_call: NA
cdr3_aa: CSVEMGGGGEKLFF
cdr3_nt: TGCAGCGTTGAGATGGGGGGAGGAGGAGAAAAACTGTTTTTT

j_call: TRBJ2-2
v_call: TRBV7-3
clone_size: NA
d_call: NA
cdr3_aa: CASSPSPRGTGELFF
cdr3_nt: TGTGCCAGCAGCCCTTCCCCTAGGGGCACCGGGGAGCTGTTTTTT

j_call: TRBJ2-2
v_call: TRBV18
clone_size: NA
d_call: NA
cdr3_aa: CASSPLGGRDTGELFF
cdr3_nt: TGTGCCAGCTCACCGCTGGGGGGGCGCGACACCGGGGAGCTGTTTTTT

j_call: TRBJ2-7
v_call: TRBV11-2
clone_size: NA
d_call: NA
cdr3_aa: CASSLSRGISQYF
cdr3_nt: TGTGCCAGCAGCTTAAGCCGGGGGATATCGCAGTACTTC

j_call: TRBJ2-2
v_call: TRBV21-1
clone_size: NA
d_call: NA
cdr3_aa: CASTQRGRNCAGELFF
cdr3_nt: TGTGCCAGCACCCAAAGGGGGCGGAATTGCGCCGGGGAGCTGTTTTTT

j_call: TRBJ2-6
v_call: TRBV30
clone_size: NA
d_call: NA
cdr3_aa: CARTEGAGANVLTF
cdr3_nt: TGTGCCCGGACGGAGGGAGCCGGGGCCAACGTCCTGACTTTC

j_call: TRBJ1-1
v_call: TRBV5-1
clone_size: NA
d_call: NA
cdr3_aa: CASSLGAGSNTEAFF
cdr3_nt: TGCGCCAGCAGCTTGGGAGCGGGTTCGAACACTGAAGCTTTCTTT

j_call: TRBJ1-2
v_call: TRBV3-1/TRBV3-2
clone_size: NA
d_call: NA
cdr3_aa: CASSQEVQGSGYTF
cdr3_nt: TGTGCCAGCAGCCAAGAGGTGCAGGGTAGCGGCTACACCTTC

j_call: TRBJ2-1
v_call: TRBV5-4
clone_size: NA
d_call: TRBD2
cdr3_aa: CASSPGLAGSSYNEQFF
cdr3_nt: TGTGCCAGCAGCCCGGGACTAGCGGGGAGCTCCTACAATGAGCAGTTCTTC

j_call: TRBJ2-2
v_call: TRBV7-6
clone_size: few
d_call: NA
cdr3_aa: CASGEGVGTGELFF
cdr3_nt: TGTGCCAGCGGAGAGGGCGTAGGAACCGGGGAGCTGTTTTTT

j_call: TRBJ2-7
v_call: TRBV6-2/TRBV6-3
clone_size: NA
d_call: NA
cdr3_aa: CASSRQYEQYF
cdr3_nt: TGTGCCAGCAGTCGACAGTACGAGCAGTACTTC